The clone carrying this T cell receptor beta chain was seen a few times. Its antigen is not known. The time point: patch test 1, 2 weeks after DPC sensitization. Treatment reported: therapeutic diphenylcyclopropenone sensitization with weekly scalp DPC. The data stem from a study of human T cells and chemical hapten exposure. The overall study: For sensitization, 2% DPC was applied to an approximately 2 cm by approximately 2 cm patch of upper inner arm skin.

CDR3 length: 14 residues. The V gene end was trimmed by 6 bases and the J gene end by 4 bases; junction bases not matched to a gene: 6. The V gene's germline CDR1 is DFQATT and CDR2 SNEGSKA (reference sequence). General study results and limits: The number of TCRs over 1 in 1000 frequency stayed unchanged after DPC.

The library labeled individual cDNA molecules by adding unique molecular identifiers to them. A single record per CDR3 protein comes from TCRdb applying MiXCR to the RACE reads. The data contain about 340,000 distinct CDR3 sequences, around 7% of them seen just once; the ten biggest clones take up about 8%. The sequencing used whole blood, collected in connection with sensitization to the hapten diphenylcyclopropenone (DPC). The sequence derives from a young woman with alopecia areata. Some clones in this sample may be carry-over from other donors' samples. The chain uses TRBV20-1 and TRBJ1-6, with TRBD1 identical over 7 bases. CDR3: CSAPRGQYNSPLHF. DNA for the CDR3: TGCAGTGCCCCAAGGGGGCAGTATAATTCACCCCTCCACTTT.